The 25 T cell receptor beta chains below all came from one sample that was sequenced in a study of cytomegalovirus exposure and HLA in healthy donors (dated 2017 in TCRdb). Library construction relied on the immunoSEQ multiplex PCR assay. For the multiplex PCR, a mixture combining 60 forward primers for TCR Vbeta segments and 13 reverse primers for TCR Jbeta segments was used. Entries here come from immuneACCESS through TCRdb and include only in-frame sequences with V and J called. Some clones fail to appear in such tables; in the studies checked, an unresolved V gene covers under half of the shortfall, and the cause of the remainder is unknown. This sample gives 160,000 or so clones in total; approximately 79% of them show up just once. 4.3% of the sample lies in the top ten. Specimen: PBMCs. The origin of the receptors is a man aged 35 to 55 in good health and CMV-seronegative.

In this sample, this clone turned up a few times. The chain carries TRBV5-8 and TRBJ2-7; 9 positions agree with TRBD1. CDR1 and CDR2 (germline): SGHTS, YDEGEE. The CDR3 consists of 16 residues. With V trimmed by 2 bases and J by 3 bases, 9 bases remained unmatched. DNA for the CDR3: TGTGCCAGCAGCTTAACAGTTGGGACAGGGTTCTACGAGCAGTACTTC. This translates into CASSLTVGTGFYEQYF. The whole variable domain, remainder taken from reference TRBV5-8 and TRBJ2-7, is EAGVTQSPTHLIKTRGQQATLRCSPISGHTSVYWYQQALGLGLQFLLWYDEGEERNRGNFPPRFSGRQFPNYSSELNVNALELEDSALYLCASSLTVGTGFYEQYFGPGTRLTVT.

The rearrangement links TRBV19 to TRBJ2-3; 10 bases are a match to TRBD2. The CDR3 extends over 14 amino acids. Losses at the gene ends were 8 bases for V and 4 bases for J; bases not matched to a gene: 6. CDR1 is LNHDA and CDR2 is SQIVND in the germline V gene (reference sequence). This chain's CDR3 is CASSQRGGPDTQYF. CDR3 DNA sequence: TGTGCCAGTTCCCAGCGGGGGGGACCAGATACGCAGTATTTT.

Notes on this clone: An end of the junction does not agree with germline; a read error may underlie this. The chain combines TRBV7-9 with TRBJ2-1, with a tentative D call TRBD2 (5 bases). The CDR3 is 17 residues long. Germline values: CDR1 SEHNR, CDR2 FQNEAQ (reference sequence). The CDR3 bases are TGTGCCAGCAGCTTAGGATCAGGACTTGGAACGTACAGTGAGCAGTTCTTC. It encodes CASSLGSGLGTYSEQFF.

The chain uses TRBV15 and TRBJ2-7, with D possibly TRBD1 on 5 matching bases. The CDR3 spans 14 residues. The germline CDR1 and CDR2 sequences are LNHNV and YYDKDF (reference sequence). The V and J ends lost 6 bases and 6 bases respectively, with 18 bases between them. CDR3 coding DNA: TGTGCCACCAGTCCCGGACAATCGTCAGGCGAGCAGTACTTC. The encoded protein is CATSPGQSSGEQYF.

This chain uses TRBV29-1 with TRBJ1-2, with TRBD1 as a possible D gene (5 bases). With 5 bases removed from V and 4 bases from J, the gap between germline ends came to 11 bases. Germline assignment: CDR1 SQVTM and CDR2 ANQGSEA. CDR3 length equals 12 residues. The CDR3 DNA follows: TGCAGCGTTACTCAGGGCCGCTATGGCTACACCTTC. This gives the protein CSVTQGRYGYTF. Full variable domain (missing parts from reference TRBV29-1 and TRBJ1-2): SAVISQKPSRDICQRGTSLTIQCQVDSQVTMMFWYRQQPGQSLTLIATANQGSEATYESGFVIDKFPISRPNLTFSTLTVSNMSPEDSSIYLCSVTQGRYGYTFGSGTRLTVV.

This clone was recorded once. V gene TRBV6-5 combines with J gene TRBJ1-6, with TRBD1 as a possible D gene (6 bases). This CDR3 contains 14 residues. V was pared by 8 bases and J by 7 bases, with 15 bases between. CDR1 and CDR2 from the germline V gene are MNHEY and SVGAGI. As DNA, the CDR3 is TGTGCCAGCGCTAGGGGCAGGGGAAATTCACCCCTCCACTTT. Its protein product is CASARGRGNSPLHF.

The genes are TRBV25-1 and TRBJ2-5; D perhaps matches TRBD1 (5 bases). The V gene lost 3 bases and the J gene lost 4 bases, with 21 bases spanning the gap. Germline-derived CDR1 and CDR2 are MGHDK and SYGVNS. The CDR3 length is 17 residues. The CDR3 is CASSDRWSGKTGETQYF. The CDR3 DNA is TGTGCCAGCAGTGATCGATGGTCAGGGAAGACTGGAGAGACCCAGTACTTC.

The J gene is TRBJ2-1, the V gene TRBV27; TRBD1 is a possible D gene (6 bases). The CDR3 has 16 amino acids. V shed 0 bases and J shed 6 bases, with 15 bases lying between them. The germline CDR1 and CDR2 sequences are MNHEY and SMNVEV (reference sequence). CDR3 sequence (DNA): TGTGCCAGCAGTTTATCGATCCCGGGACAAAGCAATGAGCAGTTCTTC. Amino acid sequence: CASSLSIPGQSNEQFF.

The chain couples TRBV27 to TRBJ1-4; no reliable D call. From germline, CDR1 is MNHEY and CDR2 SMNVEV (reference sequence). This CDR3 has 16 amino acids. V dropped 5 bases and J dropped 0 bases, with 13 bases sitting between them. The CDR3 nucleotides are TGTGCCAGCAGTAACCGGGTCACTACAACTAATGAAAAACTGTTTTTT. It translates to CASSNRVTTTNEKLFF.

The genes are TRBV6-1 and TRBJ1-3, with a weak D call TRBD1 (5 bases). V lost 1 base and J lost 0, with 13 bases in between. CDR1 and CDR2 from the germline V gene are MNHNS and SASEGT. The length of the CDR3 is 17 residues. The DNA of the CDR3 is TGTGCCAGCAGTGAAGGGGGGGTGGGAGTCTCTGGAAACACCATATATTTT. This gives the protein CASSEGGVGVSGNTIYF.

The chain joins TRBV5-1 to TRBJ2-5; D might be TRBD1 (5 bases). CDR3 size: 15 residues. Trimming took 2 bases from V and 0 from J, leaving 11 bases between them. The germline CDR1 and CDR2 sequences are SGHRS and YFSETQ. CDR3 sequence (DNA): TGCGCCAGCAGCTTTCAGGGCCTGTACCAAGAGACCCAGTACTTC. It is translated as CASSFQGLYQETQYF.

This sequence joins TRBV28 and TRBJ1-2; 8 nucleotides agree with TRBD1. Looked up from germline, CDR1 is MDHEN and CDR2 is SYDVKM. Germline trimming cut 5 bases from V and 4 bases from J; bases unmatched to any gene: 6. The CDR3 contains 14 residues. The chain's CDR3 is CASSIGQGTYGYTF. CDR3 DNA sequence: TGTGCCAGCAGTATCGGACAGGGTACCTATGGCTACACCTTC.

The CDR3 bases are TGCGCCAGCAGGTTCAGAGAGGGTGGCCGAAATTCACCCCTCCACTTT. Translating it yields CASRFREGGRNSPLHF. The V and J genes are TRBV5-1 and TRBJ1-6, with D uncertain. Germline loops: CDR1 SGHRS, CDR2 YFSETQ. The CDR3 totals 16 residues. Trimming removed 5 bases from V and 7 bases from J, with 19 bases in between.

J is TRBJ2-7 and V is TRBV6-5; TRBD1 is a possible D gene (5 bases). CDR1 and CDR2 from the germline V gene are MNHEY and SVGAGI. This CDR3 comprises 13 residues. V lost 6 bases to trimming and J lost 2 bases, with 11 bases between them. CDR3 in DNA: TGTGCCAGCAGGTCGACAGCGACCTACGAGCAGTACTTC. It codes for CASRSTATYEQYF.

The CDR3 region has the DNA TGTGCCAGCAGCAAACCGGACGGGGGGTACGAGCAGTACTTC. It yields the protein CASSKPDGGYEQYF. This chain joins TRBV7-2 and TRBJ2-7; 7 bases agree with TRBD2. This CDR3 is 14 amino acids long. In germline, CDR1 is SGHTA, CDR2 FQGNSA. The V gene end was trimmed by 5 bases and the J gene end by 4 bases; junction bases not matched to a gene: 8.

This clone has a handful of counts. The V call is TRBV6-6, the J call TRBJ1-1; D unresolved. V was cut by 6 bases and J by 4 bases, with 9 bases left in between. The CDR3 has 12 residues. Germline values: CDR1 MNHNY, CDR2 SVGAGI (reference sequence). DNA for the CDR3: TGTGCCAGCAGCCGCGAGGGCACTGAAGCTTTCTTT. This encodes CASSREGTEAFF.

The chain uses TRBV30 and TRBJ2-7; no clear D. CDR3 length equals 12 residues. Trimming left V 3 bases short and J 2 bases short, with 8 bases between. The germline V gene has CDR1 GTSNPN and CDR2 SVGIG (reference sequence). The CDR3 region is CAWSARPYEQYF. The CDR3 DNA follows: TGTGCCTGGAGCGCGAGGCCCTACGAGCAGTACTTC.

This clone was seen a few times. This chain links TRBV5-1 with TRBJ1-1; D gene ambiguous. CDR3 length equals 14 residues. V was shortened by 0 bases and J by 3 bases, with 9 bases between the two germline ends. CDR1 is SGHRS, CDR2 YFSETQ, per germline. For the CDR3, the DNA is TGCGCCAGCAGCTTGGGTAACGGGGACACTGAAGCTTTCTTT. Amino acid sequence: CASSLGNGDTEAFF.

The DNA of the CDR3 is TGTGCCAGCAGCAAGGACAGCTCCTACAATGAGCAGTTCTTC. Encoded protein: CASSKDSSYNEQFF. The chain combines TRBV5-5 with TRBJ2-1, with D possibly matching TRBD1 (6 bases). CDR1 SGHKS and CDR2 YYEKEE come from the germline V gene (reference sequence). Trimming took 4 bases from V and 0 from J, leaving 8 bases between them. The CDR3 contains 14 residues. Variable domain in full (rest from reference TRBV5-5 and TRBJ2-1): DAGVTQSPTHLIKTRGQQVTLRCSPISGHKSVSWYQQVLGQGPQFIFQYYEKEERGRGNFPDRFSARQFPNYSSELNVNALLLGDSALYLCASSKDSSYNEQFFGPGTRLTVL.

This chain joins TRBV2 and TRBJ2-7; D possibly corresponds to TRBD2 (7 bases). The CDR3 length is 16 residues. Germline CDR1 and CDR2: SNHLY and FYNNEI. Between the trimmed V and J ends, which lost 5 bases and 2 bases, there was a span of 19 bases. The CDR3 loop reads CASSPGTGRAAYEQYF. In nucleotides, the CDR3 is TGTGCCAGCAGTCCAGGAACAGGGAGGGCGGCCTACGAGCAGTACTTC.

CDR3 residues: CASSLDSNTDTQYF. The CDR3 DNA sequence: TGTGCCAGCAGCTTGGACAGTAATACAGATACGCAGTATTTT. The chain employs TRBV11-2 and TRBJ2-3; tentative D call: TRBD1 (6 bases). The germline gives CDR1 SGHAT, CDR2 FQNNGV. This CDR3 is built from 14 residues. V was trimmed by 3 bases and J by 3 bases, leaving 10 bases between them.

This chain links TRBV28 with TRBJ2-7; the D gene is possibly TRBD2 (6 bases). Looked up from germline, CDR1 is MDHEN and CDR2 is SYDVKM. V lost 3 bases and J lost 1, with 16 bases in between. The CDR3 covers 16 residues. The CDR3 loop reads CASSFTGVGISYEQYF. As DNA, the CDR3 is TGTGCCAGCAGTTTCACGGGGGTGGGGATTTCCTACGAGCAGTACTTC.

This clone was seen at least ten times. The chain combines TRBV30 with TRBJ2-1; D may be TRBD1 (6 bases). The CDR3 contains 13 residues. Germline V gene sequence: CDR1 GTSNPN, CDR2 SVGIG (reference sequence). The V end was cut by 7 bases, the J end by 4 bases, with 14 bases between. DNA for the CDR3: TGTGCCTCTACAGGGAGTACATACAATGAGCAGTTCTTC. Translation: CASTGSTYNEQFF.

The CDR3 protein is CSVDRVGDYGYTF. CDR3 sequence (DNA): TGCAGCGTTGATCGAGTAGGGGACTATGGCTACACCTTC. This chain joins TRBV29-1 and TRBJ1-2; D might be TRBD1 (5 bases). Deletions cut 3 bases from V and 3 bases from J, with 11 bases between. The CDR3 is made up of 13 amino acids. Germline lookup yields CDR1 SQVTM and CDR2 ANQGSEA.

The chain is built from TRBV6-6 and TRBJ2-5; 10 bases line up with TRBD1. The J call is in doubt because the DNA end fits TRBJ2-7 better. The germline CDR1 and CDR2 sequences are MNHNY and SVGAGI (reference sequence). The CDR3 is made up of 13 amino acids. The DNA of the CDR3 is TGTGCCAGCAGATCGGGACAGGGGCCCGAGCAGTACTTC. Its translation: CASRSGQGPEQYF.